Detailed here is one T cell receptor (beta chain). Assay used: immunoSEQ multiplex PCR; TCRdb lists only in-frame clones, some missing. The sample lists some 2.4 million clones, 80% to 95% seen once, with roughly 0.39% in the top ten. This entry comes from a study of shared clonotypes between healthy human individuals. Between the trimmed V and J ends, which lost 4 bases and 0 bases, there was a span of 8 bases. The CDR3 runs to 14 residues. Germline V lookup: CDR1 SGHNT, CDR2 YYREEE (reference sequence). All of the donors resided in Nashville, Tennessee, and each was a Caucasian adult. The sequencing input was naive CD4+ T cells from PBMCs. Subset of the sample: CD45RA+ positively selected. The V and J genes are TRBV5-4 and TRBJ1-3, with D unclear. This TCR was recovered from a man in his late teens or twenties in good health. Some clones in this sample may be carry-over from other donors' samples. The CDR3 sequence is CASSKVGSGNTIYF. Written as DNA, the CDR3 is TGTGCCAGCAGCAAAGTTGGCTCTGGAAACACCATATATTTT.